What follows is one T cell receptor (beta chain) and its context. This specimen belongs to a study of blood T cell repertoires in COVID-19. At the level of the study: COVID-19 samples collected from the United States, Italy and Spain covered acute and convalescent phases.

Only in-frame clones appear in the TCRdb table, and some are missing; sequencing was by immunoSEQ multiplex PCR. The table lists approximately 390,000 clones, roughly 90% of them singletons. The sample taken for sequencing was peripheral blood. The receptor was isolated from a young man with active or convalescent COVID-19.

The DNA of the CDR3 is TGTGCCAGCAACGGCGTGGGCCCTCCCGACCAGCCCCAGCATTTT. Translating gives CASNGVGPPDQPQHF. The rearrangement uses TRBV21-1 and TRBJ1-5; the table names TRBD1, a call not compared with the DNA. TRBV21-1 is shown as a pseudogene. CDR3 length: 15 amino acids.